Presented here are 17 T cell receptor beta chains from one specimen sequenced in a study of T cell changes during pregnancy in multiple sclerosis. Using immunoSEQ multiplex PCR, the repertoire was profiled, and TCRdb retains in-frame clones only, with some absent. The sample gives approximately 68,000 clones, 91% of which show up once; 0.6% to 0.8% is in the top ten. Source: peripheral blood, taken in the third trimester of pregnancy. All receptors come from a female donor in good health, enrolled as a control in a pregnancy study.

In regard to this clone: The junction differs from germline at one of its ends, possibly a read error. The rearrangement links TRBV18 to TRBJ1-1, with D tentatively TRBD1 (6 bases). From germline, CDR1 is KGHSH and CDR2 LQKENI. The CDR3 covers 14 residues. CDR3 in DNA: TGTGCCAGCTCAGAGGGGGGGTTGAAAACTGAAGCTTTCTTT. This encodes CASSEGGLKTEAFF. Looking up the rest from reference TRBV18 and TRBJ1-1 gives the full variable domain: NAGVMQNPRHLVRRRGQEARLRCSPMKGHSHVYWYRQLPEEGLKFMVYLQKENIIDESGMPKERFSAEFPKEGPSILRIQQVVRGDSAAYFCASSEGGLKTEAFFGQGTRLTVV.

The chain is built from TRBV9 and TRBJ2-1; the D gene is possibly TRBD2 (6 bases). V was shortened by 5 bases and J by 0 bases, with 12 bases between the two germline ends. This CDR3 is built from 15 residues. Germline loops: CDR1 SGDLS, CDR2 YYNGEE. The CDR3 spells CASSYDGGSYNEQFF. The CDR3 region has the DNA TGTGCCAGCAGTTACGACGGGGGCTCCTACAATGAGCAGTTCTTC.

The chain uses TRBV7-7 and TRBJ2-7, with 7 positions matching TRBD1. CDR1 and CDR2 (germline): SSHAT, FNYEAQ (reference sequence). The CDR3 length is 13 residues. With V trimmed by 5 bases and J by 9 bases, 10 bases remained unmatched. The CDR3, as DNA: TGTGCCAGCAGCCCTACCCCAGGGGGTGGGCAGTACTTC. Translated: CASSPTPGGGQYF.

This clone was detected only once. The CDR3 here is CASRTGTYNSPLHF. In DNA form, the CDR3 reads TGTGCCAGCAGAACCGGGACATATAATTCACCCCTCCACTTT. J is TRBJ1-6 and V is TRBV27; a possible D gene is TRBD1 (6 bases). The CDR3 has 14 amino acids. Trimming removed 6 bases at V and 4 bases at J, with 10 bases between. Per the germline V gene, CDR1 is MNHEY and CDR2 is SMNVEV (reference sequence).

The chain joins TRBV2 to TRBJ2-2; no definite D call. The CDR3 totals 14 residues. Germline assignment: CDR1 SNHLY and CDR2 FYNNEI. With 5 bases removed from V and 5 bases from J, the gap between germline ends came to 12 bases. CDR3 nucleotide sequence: TGTGCCAGCAGTAAAGACATTCTGACCGGGGAGCTGTTTTTT. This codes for CASSKDILTGELFF.

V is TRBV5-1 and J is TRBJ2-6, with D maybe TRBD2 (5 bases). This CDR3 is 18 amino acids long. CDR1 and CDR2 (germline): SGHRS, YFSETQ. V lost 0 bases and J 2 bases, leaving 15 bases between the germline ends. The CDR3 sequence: CASSLDSPGSTGANVLTF. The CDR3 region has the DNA TGCGCCAGCAGCTTGGATTCCCCGGGAAGTACTGGGGCCAACGTCCTGACTTTC.

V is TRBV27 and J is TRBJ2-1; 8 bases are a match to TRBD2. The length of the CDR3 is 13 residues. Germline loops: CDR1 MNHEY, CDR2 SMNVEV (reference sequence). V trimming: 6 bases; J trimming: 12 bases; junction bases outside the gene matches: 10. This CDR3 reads CASREFGRGVQFF. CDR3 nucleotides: TGTGCCAGCAGAGAGTTCGGGCGGGGGGTGCAGTTCTTC.

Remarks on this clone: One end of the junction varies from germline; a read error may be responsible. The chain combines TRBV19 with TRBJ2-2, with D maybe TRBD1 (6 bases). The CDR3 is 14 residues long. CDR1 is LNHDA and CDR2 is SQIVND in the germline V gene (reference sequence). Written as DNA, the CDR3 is TGTGTCAGTAGTATCCATTCAGGGGCCGGGGAGCTGTTTTTT. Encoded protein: CVSSIHSGAGELFF.

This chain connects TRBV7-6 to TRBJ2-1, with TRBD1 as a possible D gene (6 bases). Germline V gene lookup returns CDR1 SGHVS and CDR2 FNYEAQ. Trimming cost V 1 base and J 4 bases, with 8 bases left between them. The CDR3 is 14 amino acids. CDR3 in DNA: TGTGCCAGCAGCTTAGGGGGGCCTTACAATGAGCAGTTCTTC. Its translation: CASSLGGPYNEQFF.

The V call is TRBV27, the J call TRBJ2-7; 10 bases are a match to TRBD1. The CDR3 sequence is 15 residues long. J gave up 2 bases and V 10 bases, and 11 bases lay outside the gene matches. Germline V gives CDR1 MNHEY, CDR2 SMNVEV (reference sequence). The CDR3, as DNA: TGTGCCACTCAGGCAAAGGGACAGGGGACCTACGAGCAGTACTTC. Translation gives CATQAKGQGTYEQYF.

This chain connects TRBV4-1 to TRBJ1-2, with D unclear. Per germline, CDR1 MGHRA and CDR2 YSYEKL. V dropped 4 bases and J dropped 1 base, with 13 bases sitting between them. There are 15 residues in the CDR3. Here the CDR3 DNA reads TGCGCCAGCAGCCCCTTAACTGATAATAACTATGGCTACACCTTC. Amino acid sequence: CASSPLTDNNYGYTF.

The CDR3 reads CASRQGPTPGELFF. CDR3 nucleotides: TGCGCCAGCCGACAGGGGCCTACTCCCGGGGAGCTGTTTTTT. V and J are TRBV10-2 and TRBJ2-2; 8 bases line up with TRBD1. Germline V CDR1 and CDR2: WSHSY, SAAADI. The CDR3 extends over 14 amino acids. J gave up 6 bases and V 8 bases, and 8 bases lay outside the gene matches.

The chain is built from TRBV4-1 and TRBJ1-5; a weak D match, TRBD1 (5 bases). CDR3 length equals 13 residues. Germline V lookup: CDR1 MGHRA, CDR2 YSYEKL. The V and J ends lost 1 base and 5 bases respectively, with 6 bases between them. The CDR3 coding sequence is TGCGCCAGCAGCCAAGTAGGGGATCAGCCCCAGCATTTT. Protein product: CASSQVGDQPQHF.

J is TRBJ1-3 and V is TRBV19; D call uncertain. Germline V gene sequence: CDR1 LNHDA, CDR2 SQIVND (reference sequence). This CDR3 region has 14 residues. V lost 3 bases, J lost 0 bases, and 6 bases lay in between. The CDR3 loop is CASSITSSGNTIYF. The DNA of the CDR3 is TGTGCCAGTAGTATCACGAGCTCTGGAAACACCATATATTTT.

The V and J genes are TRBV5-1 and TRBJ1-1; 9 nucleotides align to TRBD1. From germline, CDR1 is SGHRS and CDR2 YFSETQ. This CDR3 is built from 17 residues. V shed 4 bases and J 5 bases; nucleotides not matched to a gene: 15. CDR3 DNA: TGCGCCAGCAGCACCCGGGGGAGACAGGGGGGAGGAACTGAAGCTTTCTTT. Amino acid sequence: CASSTRGRQGGGTEAFF.

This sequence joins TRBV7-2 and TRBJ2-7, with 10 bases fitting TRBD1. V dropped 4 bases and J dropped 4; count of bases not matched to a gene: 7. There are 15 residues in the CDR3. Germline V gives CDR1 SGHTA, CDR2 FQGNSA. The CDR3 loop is CASSSRQGAGYEQYF. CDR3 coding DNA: TGTGCCAGCAGCTCTAGACAGGGGGCGGGGTACGAGCAGTACTTC.

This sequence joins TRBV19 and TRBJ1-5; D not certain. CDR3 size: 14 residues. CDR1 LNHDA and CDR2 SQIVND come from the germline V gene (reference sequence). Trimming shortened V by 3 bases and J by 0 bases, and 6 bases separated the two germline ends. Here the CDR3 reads CASSMSNSNQPQHF. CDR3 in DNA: TGTGCCAGTAGTATGAGTAATAGCAATCAGCCCCAGCATTTT.